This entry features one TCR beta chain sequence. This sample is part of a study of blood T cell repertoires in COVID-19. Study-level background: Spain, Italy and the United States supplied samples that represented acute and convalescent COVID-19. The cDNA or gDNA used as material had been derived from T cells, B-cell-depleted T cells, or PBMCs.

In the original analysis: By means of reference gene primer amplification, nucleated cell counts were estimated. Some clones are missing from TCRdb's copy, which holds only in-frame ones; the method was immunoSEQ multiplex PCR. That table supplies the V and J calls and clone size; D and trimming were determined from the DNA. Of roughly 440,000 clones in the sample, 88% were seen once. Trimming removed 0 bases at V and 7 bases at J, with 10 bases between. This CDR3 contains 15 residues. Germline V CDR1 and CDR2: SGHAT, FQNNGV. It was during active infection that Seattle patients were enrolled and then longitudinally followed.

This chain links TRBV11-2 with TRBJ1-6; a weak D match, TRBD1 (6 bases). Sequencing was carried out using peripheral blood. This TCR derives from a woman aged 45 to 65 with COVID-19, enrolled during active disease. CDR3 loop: CASSLDLGGNSPLHF. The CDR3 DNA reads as TGTGCCAGCAGCTTAGATCTAGGGGGAAATTCACCCCTCCACTTT.